These T cell receptor beta chains were read from a single sample in a study of blood T cell repertoires in COVID-19. Measured with immunoSEQ multiplex PCR; TCRdb has only the in-frame clones, and not every one. The sample includes 200,000 or so clones, over 75% of them seen just once. The sequencing sample was made of peripheral blood. The receptors stem from a man in his sixties with acute or convalescent COVID-19. Each CDR3 is given with its conserved first and last residue.

J: TRBJ2-7; V: TRBV6-5; CDR3: CASSQQGVPSYEQYF
J: TRBJ2-2; V: TRBV9; CDR3: CASSVEAGPNTGELFF
J: TRBJ1-2; V: TRBV28; CDR3: CASSSAGTANYGYTF
J: TRBJ2-1; V: TRBV5-4; CDR3: CASSSPSGISFNEQFF
J: TRBJ2-2; V: TRBV27; CDR3: CASKGGAGVNTGELFF
J: TRBJ1-1; V: TRBV4-3; CDR3: CASSQDEGLITMNTEAFF
J: TRBJ2-1; V: TRBV5-6; CDR3: CASSLTRSTERDEQFF
J: TRBJ2-5; V: TRBV2; CDR3: CASSEAAGRGSETQYF
J: TRBJ2-1; V: TRBV27; CDR3: CASSLLFFSGRKPSYNEQFF
J: TRBJ2-2; V: TRBV4-2; CDR3: CASSQDRRLADTGELFF
J: TRBJ2-1; V: TRBV9; CDR3: CASSVDRAPYNEQFF
J: TRBJ1-1; V: TRBV7-2; CDR3: CASSLVGIMGNTEAFF
J: TRBJ2-3; V: TRBV15; CDR3: CATSRDGLRTDTQYF
J: TRBJ1-1; V: TRBV18; CDR3: CASSNHGNTEAFF
J: TRBJ2-3; V: TRBV7-2; CDR3: CASSFWLAVSDTQYF
J: TRBJ2-2; V: TRBV19; CDR3: CASSVGLAGTTGELFF
J: TRBJ1-2; V: TRBV9; CDR3: CASSVSGAVGYTF
J: TRBJ1-1; V: TRBV6-2/TRBV6-3; CDR3: CASSYSAARTEAFF